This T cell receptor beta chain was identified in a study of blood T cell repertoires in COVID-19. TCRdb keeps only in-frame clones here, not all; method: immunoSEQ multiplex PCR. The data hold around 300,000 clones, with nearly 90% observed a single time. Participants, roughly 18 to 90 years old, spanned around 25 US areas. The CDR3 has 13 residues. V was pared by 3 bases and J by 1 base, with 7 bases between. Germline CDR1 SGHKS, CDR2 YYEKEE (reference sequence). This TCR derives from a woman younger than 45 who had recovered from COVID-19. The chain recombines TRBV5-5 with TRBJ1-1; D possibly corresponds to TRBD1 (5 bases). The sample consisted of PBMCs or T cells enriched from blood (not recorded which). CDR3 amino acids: CASSWTQNTEAFF. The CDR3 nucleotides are TGTGCCAGCAGCTGGACACAGAACACTGAAGCTTTCTTT.